This T cell receptor (beta chain) derives from a study of cytomegalovirus exposure and HLA in healthy donors. Produced via immunoSEQ multiplex PCR; TCRdb's table is partial and in-frame only. The sample lists about 170,000 clones; about 90% were seen once. A note on this clone: The antigen is unknown.

Study outcomes and limitations: The classifier was said to identify cytomegalovirus status with high specificity and sensitivity. The study designated 150 or so TCR beta chains cytomegalovirus-associated.

The sample taken for sequencing was PBMCs. The sequence derives from a young woman in good health and CMV-seronegative.

CDR3 loop: CAISAVNPRTGVRNEQFF. As DNA, the CDR3 is TGTGCCATCAGTGCAGTCAATCCGAGGACAGGGGTACGCAATGAGCAGTTCTTC. This sequence joins TRBV10-3 and TRBJ2-1, with 9 bases aligning to TRBD1. The V and J ends lost 4 bases and 6 bases, in that order; junction bases with no gene match: 16. CDR1 and CDR2 from the germline V gene are ENHRY and SYGVKD. CDR3 length: 18 residues.